This TCR beta chain was identified in a study of blood T cell repertoires in COVID-19. The sample holds a few counts of this clone. The length of the CDR3 is 18 residues. V shed 4 bases, J shed 2 bases, and the junction held 12 bases outside the gene matches. Germline V gives CDR1 SGHRS, CDR2 YFSETQ. Authors' methods: How many nucleated cells were present was estimated from reference gene primer amplification. Here immunoSEQ multiplex PCR was the method, and the copy in TCRdb shows in-frame clones only, minus some. D and trimming come from the DNA, and the V and J calls and clone size come from that table. The data contain about 51,000 clones, 91% of them seen just once; the ten biggest clones take up 2.5% to 3.5%.

The origin of this receptor is a man aged 50 or older with acute or convalescent COVID-19. The V and J genes are TRBV5-1 and TRBJ2-3, with 11 nucleotides matching TRBD2. Sequencing was performed on peripheral blood. The CDR3 DNA sequence: TGCGCCAGCAGCCGGGGGCCTAGCGGGGGGACCTACACAGATACGCAGTATTTT. The encoded protein is CASSRGPSGGTYTDTQYF.